The rows below give T cell receptor beta chains drawn from one sample of a study of technical replicates of blood from a few donors. Assay: immunoSEQ multiplex PCR; the TCRdb copy retains only in-frame clones and omits some. Of under 80,000 clones listed, around 97% are singletons. Sequenced input: T cells isolated from PBMCs. The receptors derive from a human donor in good health. CDR3s include the opening cysteine and the closing phenylalanine or tryptophan. D genes are given only for firm matches.

cdr3_aa cdr3_nt j_call v_call d_call cdr3_length
CSVDTGLNYGYTF TGCAGCGTTGATACGGGACTTAACTATGGCTACACCTTC TRBJ1-2 TRBV29-1 - 13
CASSVISGRGRNEQFF TGTGCCAGCAGCGTGATTAGCGGGAGGGGTCGCAATGAGCAGTTCTTC TRBJ2-1 TRBV7-9 TRBD2 16
CASGQGAPNYGYTF TGTGCCAGCGGACAGGGGGCCCCTAACTATGGCTACACCTTC TRBJ1-2 TRBV6-5 TRBD1 14
CASSQRAGEADTQYF TGTGCCAGCAGCCAGAGGGCGGGAGAGGCAGATACGCAGTATTTT TRBJ2-3 TRBV4-2 TRBD2 15
CASSADRGSYNEQFF TGTGCCAGCTCAGCCGACAGGGGGAGCTACAATGAGCAGTTCTTC TRBJ2-1 TRBV18 TRBD1 15
CASSLTGTNTEAFF TGCGCCAGCAGCTTGACAGGGACGAACACTGAAGCTTTCTTT TRBJ1-1 TRBV5-1 - 14
CASSEGGGSNEQYF TGTGCCAGCAGTGAAGGTGGGGGGAGCAACGAGCAGTACTTC TRBJ2-7 TRBV6-1 - 14
CASSGTGGAGANVLTF TGTGCCAGCAGTGGGACAGGGGGCGCTGGGGCCAACGTCCTGACTTTC TRBJ2-6 TRBV6-4 TRBD1 16
CASSEGRIAGNEQFF TGTGCCAGCAGTGAAGGAAGAATAGCGGGGAATGAGCAGTTCTTC TRBJ2-1 TRBV2 TRBD2 15
CASSQEWRGGLSFF TGCGCCAGCAGCCAAGAATGGCGGGGGGGCCTTTCGTTCTTC TRBJ2-1 TRBV4-1 TRBD2 14
CASSVSRDTEETQYF TGTGCCAGCAGCGTTTCCCGGGACACCGAAGAGACCCAGTACTTC TRBJ2-5 TRBV7-9 - 15
CASSGNRGRDPFYGYTF TGTGCCAGCAGTGGGAACAGGGGGCGCGACCCCTTCTATGGCTACACCTTC TRBJ1-2 TRBV6-1 TRBD1 17